Shown below are 21 T cell receptor beta chains from a single sample sequenced in a study of T cells in localized non-small cell lung cancer. Clones were sequenced by immunoSEQ multiplex PCR, and TCRdb holds only the in-frame ones, with some missing. The sample carries more than 50,000 clones, about 85% recorded once. Sequencing used peripheral blood, obtained before any cancer treatment. These receptors all come from a female donor aged 60 or older with stage II squamous cell lung carcinoma.

J is TRBJ1-4 and V is TRBV5-1; the D is unclear. The CDR3 has 14 residues. Looked up from germline, CDR1 is SGHRS and CDR2 is YFSETQ. V gave up 0 bases and J gave up 7 bases, with 10 bases separating them. CDR3 region: CASSLGWVGEKLFF. The CDR3 nucleotides read TGCGCCAGCAGCTTGGGTTGGGTAGGTGAAAAACTGTTTTTT.

The chain carries TRBV7-2 and TRBJ1-2; D remains ambiguous. The germline CDR1 and CDR2 sequences are SGHTA and FQGNSA. The CDR3 totals 13 residues. V gave up 5 bases and J gave up 5 bases, with 12 bases separating them. CDR3 protein: CASSQKLGYGYTF. The DNA for the CDR3 is TGTGCCAGCAGCCAAAAACTGGGGTATGGCTACACCTTC. The entire variable domain, with the rest obtained from reference TRBV7-2 and TRBJ1-2, is as follows: GAGVSQSPSNKVTEKGKDVELRCDPISGHTALYWYRQSLGQGLEFLIYFQGNSAPDKSGLPSDRFSAERTGGSVSTLTIQRTQQEDSAVYLCASSQKLGYGYTFGSGTRLTVV.

The gene calls are TRBV5-1 and TRBJ2-5; D is ambiguous. Germline V CDR1 and CDR2: SGHRS, YFSETQ. The length of the CDR3 is 13 residues. V was pared by 4 bases and J by 3 bases, with 10 bases between. This CDR3 reads CASSLAYKETQYF. CDR3 sequence (DNA): TGCGCCAGCAGCCTCGCGTACAAAGAGACCCAGTACTTC.

The V gene is TRBV11-3, the J gene TRBJ2-7, with D perhaps being TRBD1 or TRBD2 (6 bases each). CDR3 length: 13 residues. Germline CDR1 SGHNT, CDR2 YENEEA. V was shortened by 4 bases and J by 6 bases, with 13 bases between the two germline ends. As DNA, the CDR3 is TGTGCCAGCAGCTCCTCGGGGGCCGGCGAGCAGTACTTC. Translation: CASSSSGAGEQYF.

The chain joins TRBV9 to TRBJ2-7, with 8 bases lining up with TRBD1. With 0 bases clipped from V and 0 bases from J, the junction kept 8 bases outside the gene matches. The germline gives CDR1 SGDLS, CDR2 YYNGEE. The CDR3 is 17 residues long. The CDR3 sequence is CASSVEIGGQGSYEQYF. CDR3 nucleotide sequence: TGTGCCAGCAGCGTAGAAATAGGTGGACAGGGCTCCTACGAGCAGTACTTC.

V and J are TRBV4-2 and TRBJ2-3; D gene ambiguous. V lost 5 bases and J lost 2, with 2 bases in between. The CDR3 has 11 residues. Germline loops: CDR1 LGHNA, CDR2 YNFKEQ. This CDR3 reads CASSSTDTQYF. CDR3 DNA sequence: TGTGCCAGCAGCTCCACAGATACGCAGTATTTT.

V and J are TRBV6-6 and TRBJ2-3; 7 nucleotides match TRBD1. With 5 bases clipped from V and 1 base from J, the junction kept 3 bases outside the gene matches. Germline CDR1 MNHNY, CDR2 SVGAGI (reference sequence). This CDR3 is built from 14 residues. The chain's CDR3 is CASSITGGTDTQYF. The CDR3 bases are TGTGCCAGCAGTATTACAGGGGGCACAGATACGCAGTATTTT.

The chain joins TRBV9 to TRBJ2-7, with 9 bases fitting TRBD2. Per germline, CDR1 SGDLS and CDR2 YYNGEE. The V segment lost 3 bases and the J segment 6 bases; nucleotides outside the gene matches: 10. There are 15 residues in the CDR3. CDR3 protein: CASSEAGGQGSEQYF. In DNA, the CDR3 is TGTGCCAGCAGCGAGGCGGGGGGGCAAGGTTCCGAGCAGTACTTC.

J is TRBJ2-3 and V is TRBV11-2; D ambiguous. The CDR3 totals 12 residues. The V end was cut by 5 bases, the J end by 2 bases, with 5 bases between. Germline values: CDR1 SGHAT, CDR2 FQNNGV. CDR3 in amino acids: CASSPNTDTQYF. The DNA for the CDR3 is TGTGCCAGCAGCCCGAACACAGATACGCAGTATTTT.

In DNA form, the CDR3 reads TGTGCCAGCAGCGAGGGGGGGACATACTCTGGAAACACCATATATTTT. Its protein product is CASSEGGTYSGNTIYF. This rearrangement joins TRBV9 to TRBJ1-3, with a tentative D call TRBD1 (6 bases). Germline V gene data show CDR1 as SGDLS and CDR2 as YYNGEE. Between the trimmed V and J ends, which lost 3 bases and 0 bases, there was a span of 13 bases. The CDR3 totals 16 residues.

This rearrangement joins TRBV2 to TRBJ2-4, with D tentatively TRBD1 (5 bases). Per the germline V gene, CDR1 is SNHLY and CDR2 is FYNNEI. This CDR3 comprises 17 residues. Trimming pared 2 bases from V and 0 bases from J, leaving 14 bases between. DNA for the CDR3: TGTGCCAGCAGTGAATCCGTGTGGGGCCCAGCCAAAAACATTCAGTACTTC. Amino acid sequence: CASSESVWGPAKNIQYF.

The chain employs TRBV5-1 and TRBJ2-3; 7 bases are shared with TRBD1. CDR3 length equals 16 residues. After removal of 4 bases from V and 2 bases from J, the junction contained 10 bases not matched to a gene. Per the germline V gene, CDR1 is SGHRS and CDR2 is YFSETQ. CDR3 region: CASSPDRTGNTDTQYF. The CDR3 DNA follows: TGCGCCAGCAGCCCGGATCGGACAGGCAACACAGATACGCAGTATTTT.

The CDR3, as DNA: TGTGCCAGCAGCTTGGCGCAGGGGCTAGAGTACTTC. It encodes CASSLAQGLEYF. The V and J genes are TRBV5-4 and TRBJ2-7; possibly TRBD1 for D (6 bases). The V gene lost 0 bases and the J gene lost 11 bases, with 12 bases spanning the gap. This CDR3 has 12 residues. Germline CDR1 is SGHNT and CDR2 is YYREEE (reference sequence). Together with reference TRBV5-4 and TRBJ2-7, the CDR3 gives the full variable domain: ETGVTQSPTHLIKTRGQQVTLRCSSQSGHNTVSWYQQALGQGPQFIFQYYREEENGRGNFPPRFSGLQFPNYSSELNVNALELDDSALYLCASSLAQGLEYFGPGTRLTVT.

V usage is TRBV7-2 and J usage is TRBJ2-3, with D perhaps TRBD2 (7 bases). The CDR3 is 14 residues long. V was clipped by 11 bases and J by 2 bases, with 17 bases between them. Germline CDR1 SGHTA, CDR2 FQGNSA. Here the CDR3 reads CASGRGAVTDTQYF. DNA for the CDR3: TGTGCCTCAGGTCGGGGGGCAGTCACAGATACGCAGTATTTT.

This clone was seen more than once but under ten times. The V gene is TRBV5-1, the J gene TRBJ1-6, with unresolved D. V was clipped by 7 bases and J by 5 bases, with 10 bases between them. Per germline, CDR1 SGHRS and CDR2 YFSETQ. The CDR3 contains 13 residues. The CDR3: CASGLGNNSPLHF. The CDR3 nucleotides are TGCGCCAGCGGTCTAGGGAATAATTCACCCCTCCACTTT. Using reference TRBV5-1 and TRBJ1-6 for the parts outside the CDR3, the full variable domain is KAGVTQTPRYLIKTRGQQVTLSCSPISGHRSVSWYQQTPGQGLQFLFEYFSETQRNKGNFPGRFSGRQFSNSRSEMNVSTLELGDSALYLCASGLGNNSPLHFGNGTRLTVT.

In this sample, this clone turned up a few times. The rearrangement uses TRBV29-1 and TRBJ1-1, with 7 bases that match TRBD1. Germline lookup yields CDR1 SQVTM and CDR2 ANQGSEA. V dropped 8 bases and J dropped 8; count of bases not matched to a gene: 8. The CDR3 totals 11 residues. CDR3 nucleotide sequence: TGCAGCATATCACAGGGGCCCGAAGCTTTCTTT. It codes for CSISQGPEAFF.

This rearrangement joins TRBV5-4 to TRBJ2-5; D may be TRBD1 (6 bases). Germline lookup yields CDR1 SGHNT and CDR2 YYREEE (reference sequence). The CDR3 has 12 residues. V was cut by 4 bases and J by 5 bases, with 9 bases left in between. CDR3 in amino acids: CASSGGGETQYF. DNA for the CDR3: TGTGCCAGCAGCGGGGGCGGGGAGACCCAGTACTTC.

The chain links TRBV11-3 to TRBJ1-1; unclear D gene. The CDR3 spans 13 residues. With 5 bases removed from V and 3 bases from J, the gap between germline ends came to 10 bases. Germline CDR1 is SGHNT and CDR2 is YENEEA. The CDR3 bases are TGTGCCAGCAGCACTAGGACGGACACTGAAGCTTTCTTT. Translation gives CASSTRTDTEAFF.

CDR3 sequence (DNA): TGTGCCAGCAGCCCCAGACGGGGGTCTCCGAACACTGAAGCTTTCTTT. Amino acids: CASSPRRGSPNTEAFF. The chain couples TRBV5-8 to TRBJ1-1; D may be TRBD1 (5 bases). Germline values: CDR1 SGHTS, CDR2 YDEGEE. The CDR3 is 16 amino acids. Trimming removed 4 bases at V and 1 base at J, with 17 bases between.

The chain recombines TRBV29-1 with TRBJ2-7; tentatively, D is TRBD1 (6 bases). The V end was cut by 4 bases, the J end by 6 bases, with 10 bases between. Germline CDR1 and CDR2: SQVTM and ANQGSEA. CDR3 length: 11 amino acids. In DNA, the CDR3 is TGCAGCGTTGGACAGGTGGCCGAGCAGTACTTC. As protein: CSVGQVAEQYF.

This clone was observed a single time. V usage is TRBV4-1 and J usage is TRBJ2-7; D may be TRBD2 (7 bases). Germline loops: CDR1 MGHRA, CDR2 YSYEKL. V was pared by 0 bases and J by 5 bases, with 17 bases between. This CDR3 comprises 16 residues. CDR3 protein: CASSQDPPGEGDEQYF. DNA for the CDR3: TGCGCCAGCAGCCAAGATCCGCCAGGGGAGGGCGACGAGCAGTACTTC.